The 21 T cell receptor beta chains below were found in one sample sequenced in a study of T cell repertoires in cytomegalovirus infection. For these TCRs, the target antigens are not known. Each CDR3 protein gets one entry after TCRdb re-called the reads with MiXCR. The profile shows hundreds of thousands of distinct CDR3 sequences, about 28% of them singletons. The sample in question was cultured PBMCs, obtained from culture after CMV antigen stimulation. The receptors originated from a human donor in good health (CMV status not recorded). Some clones in this sample may be carry-over from other donors' samples.

This clonotype has only a few counts. The chain has TRBV7-2 and TRBJ1-1, with D hard to call. The germline gives CDR1 SGHTA, CDR2 FQGNSA. Trimming removed 0 bases from V and 6 bases from J, with 5 bases in between. The CDR3 extends over 12 amino acids. CDR3 DNA: TGTGCCAGCAGCTTAGCCAGAGCTGAAGCTTTCTTT. Translated: CASSLARAEAFF. Full variable domain (remainder filled in from reference TRBV7-2 and TRBJ1-1): GAGVSQSPSNKVTEKGKDVELRCDPISGHTALYWYRQSLGQGLEFLIYFQGNSAPDKSGLPSDRFSAERTGGSVSTLTIQRTQQEDSAVYLCASSLARAEAFFGQGTRLTVV.

This clonotype has only a few counts. V is TRBV6-6 and J is TRBJ2-3, with 11 positions matching TRBD1. The CDR3 sequence is 16 residues long. The J segment lost 5 bases and the V segment lost 5 bases, leaving 9 bases of the junction unmatched. CDR1 and CDR2 from the germline V gene are MNHNY and SVGAGI (reference sequence). CDR3 loop: CASSPRTGGLRDTQYF. In DNA, the CDR3 is TGTGCCAGCAGTCCGCGGACAGGGGGCCTTAGAGATACGCAGTATTTT.

The chain recombines TRBV24-1 with TRBJ2-1; 13 bases fit TRBD2. V lost 3 bases and J lost 7; bases outside the gene matches: 8. CDR1 and CDR2 (germline): KGHDR, SFDVKD. The CDR3 consists of 17 residues. CDR3 residues: CATSDHTSGGARNEQFF. CDR3 DNA: TGTGCCACCAGTGATCATACTAGCGGGGGGGCGAGGAATGAGCAGTTCTTC.

About this clonotype: Its ends do not fully match the called genes, so a read error is possible. The rearrangement uses TRBV30 and TRBJ2-7; 9 bases align to TRBD1. Germline lookup yields CDR1 GTSNPN and CDR2 SVGIG (reference sequence). The length of the CDR3 is 14 residues. CDR3 nucleotides: TGTGTCTGGAGTTCCCGAACAGGGGGCGACGAGCAGTACTTC. It is translated as CVWSSRTGGDEQYF.

This clonotype was detected only a few times. The rearrangement links TRBV6-1 to TRBJ2-2, with no clear D. The CDR3 is 12 amino acids. Germline assignment: CDR1 MNHNS and CDR2 SASEGT. V shed 4 bases and J shed 8 bases, with 8 bases lying between them. The CDR3, as DNA: TGTGCCAGCAGTGTGCCCCAAGGGGAGCTGTTTTTT. Protein sequence: CASSVPQGELFF.

A few counts support this clonotype. CDR3 loop: CASSPRGGTETQYF. The CDR3 nucleotides read TGTGCCAGCAGCCCCCGGGGCGGGACGGAGACCCAGTACTTC. J is TRBJ2-5 and V is TRBV7-9, with D possibly matching TRBD2 (6 bases). Trimming removed 5 bases at V and 5 bases at J, with 15 bases between. The CDR3 extends over 14 amino acids. Germline V gene data show CDR1 as SEHNR and CDR2 as FQNEAQ (reference sequence).

There are a few counts of this clonotype. The chain employs TRBV5-6 and TRBJ2-5; a possible D gene is TRBD1 (5 bases). This CDR3 spans 13 amino acids. Germline V CDR1 and CDR2: SGHDT, YYEEEE. V was trimmed by 4 bases and J by 2 bases, leaving 9 bases between them. The CDR3 DNA reads TGTGCCAGCAGCGCAGACAGACAAGAGACCCAGTACTTC. The encoded protein is CASSADRQETQYF.

This clonotype was picked up one time. The chain carries TRBV12-3 or TRBV12-4 and TRBJ2-7; D might be TRBD2 (5 bases). Between the trimmed V and J ends, which lost 6 bases and 2 bases, there was a span of 11 bases. The CDR3 covers 13 residues. The DNA of the CDR3 is TGTGCCAGCAGAGTCTCCGGGACCTACGAGCAGTACTTC. This gives the protein CASRVSGTYEQYF.

The CDR3 nucleotides read TGTGCCAGCAGCCAAGGACTATCGTCCGAGCAGTACTTC. Translation gives CASSQGLSSEQYF. This chain uses TRBV7-2 with TRBJ2-7; tentatively, D is TRBD2 (6 bases). Trimming cost V 5 bases and J 6 bases, with 14 bases left between them. Germline assignment: CDR1 SGHTA and CDR2 FQGNSA. The CDR3 is made up of 13 amino acids.

The sample holds one count of this clonotype. The chain links TRBV6-5 to TRBJ2-3; 8 nucleotides align to TRBD2. The CDR3 runs 14 residues. The trim removed 8 bases at V and 6 bases at J, leaving 10 bases unmatched. The germline V gene has CDR1 MNHEY and CDR2 SVGAGI. The CDR3 is CASCAGTRSDTQYF. The DNA for the CDR3 is TGTGCCAGCTGTGCTGGGACTAGGTCTGATACGCAGTATTTT.

This rearrangement joins TRBV7-6 to TRBJ1-6; TRBD1 is a possible D gene (5 bases). The V and J ends lost 3 bases and 0 bases respectively, with 9 bases between them. Germline CDR1 SGHVS, CDR2 FNYEAQ. This CDR3 comprises 16 residues. The CDR3 bases are TGTGCCAGCAGCTTGGGGCAGAGCTCCTATAATTCACCCCTCCACTTT. Its protein is CASSLGQSSYNSPLHF.

This clonotype has just a few counts. The chain employs TRBV10-3 and TRBJ2-5, with TRBD1 matching 11 bases. With 10 bases clipped from V and 3 bases from J, the junction kept 10 bases outside the gene matches. The CDR3 is made up of 15 amino acids. CDR1 is ENHRY, CDR2 SYGVKD, per germline. The CDR3 DNA reads as TGTGCCACCTACCCCGGGACAGGGGGAAAAGAGACCCAGTACTTC. Encoded protein: CATYPGTGGKETQYF.

This chain connects TRBV12-3 or TRBV12-4 to TRBJ1-1; TRBD1 might be the D (5 bases). With 7 bases removed from V and 1 base from J, the gap between germline ends came to 16 bases. This CDR3 is 15 amino acids long. The CDR3 coding sequence is TGTGCCAGCAACAGGACTCCGGGGTGGAACACTGAAGCTTTCTTT. Its protein product is CASNRTPGWNTEAFF.

J is TRBJ1-5 and V is TRBV20-1; the match to TRBD1 covers 9 bases. V lost 5 bases, J lost 6 bases, and 11 bases stayed unmatched. In germline, CDR1 is DFQATT, CDR2 SNEGSKA (reference sequence). CDR3 length equals 15 residues. The CDR3 region is CSAYYGQGRGQPQHF. CDR3 bases: TGCAGTGCTTACTACGGACAGGGGAGAGGTCAGCCCCAGCATTTT.

The chain carries TRBV19 and TRBJ1-6, with D unresolved. Germline CDR1 LNHDA, CDR2 SQIVND (reference sequence). This CDR3 region has 15 residues. The germline V and J ends were trimmed by 6 bases and 8 bases, with 17 bases remaining between them. CDR3 amino acids: CASRETDTGDSPLHF. The DNA for the CDR3 is TGTGCCAGTAGAGAGACCGATACCGGGGATTCACCCCTCCACTTT.

The sample holds many counts of this clonotype. This chain joins TRBV6-4 and TRBJ2-2; D is ambiguous. This CDR3 has 14 amino acids. V was shortened by 2 bases and J by 3 bases, with 7 bases between the two germline ends. Per germline, CDR1 MRHNA and CDR2 SNTAGT. The CDR3 DNA follows: TGTGCCAGCAGTGACGAGAGTCACACCGGGGAGCTGTTTTTT. Protein product: CASSDESHTGELFF.

This clonotype was found many times. The rearrangement uses TRBV15 and TRBJ1-4; 9 bases are shared with TRBD1. With V trimmed by 3 bases and J by 6 bases, 5 bases remained unmatched. The length of the CDR3 is 15 residues. Germline assignment: CDR1 LNHNV and CDR2 YYDKDF (reference sequence). As DNA, the CDR3 is TGTGCCACCAGCAGGAAACAGGGGGCTGATGAAAAACTGTTTTTT. Amino acid sequence: CATSRKQGADEKLFF.

The chain couples TRBV27 to TRBJ1-6, with no clear D. Trimming shortened V by 3 bases and J by 10 bases, and 7 bases separated the two germline ends. CDR1 is MNHEY, CDR2 SMNVEV, per germline (reference sequence). This CDR3 has 12 residues. The CDR3 reads CASSFQRSPLHF. The CDR3 region has the DNA TGTGCCAGCAGTTTCCAACGATCACCCCTCCACTTT.

This clonotype came up a few times. J is TRBJ2-3 and V is TRBV9; D gene ambiguous. The CDR3 sequence is 12 residues long. Germline V gene sequence: CDR1 SGDLS, CDR2 YYNGEE. Trimming stripped 0 bases from V and 3 bases from J, with 2 bases between. The CDR3 DNA is TGTGCCAGCAGCGTAGATACAGATACGCAGTATTTT. Protein: CASSVDTDTQYF.

This clonotype has a handful of counts. V and J are TRBV2 and TRBJ1-5; 7 nucleotides align to TRBD1. CDR3 length equals 13 residues. Germline CDR1 and CDR2: SNHLY and FYNNEI. V lost 7 bases and J lost 11; bases outside the gene matches: 11. The CDR3 DNA is TGTGCCAGCAAGGGGACAGCTACTCCGGCCCAGCATTTT. It codes for CASKGTATPAQHF.

This clonotype was seen repeatedly, ten times or more. This chain joins TRBV20-1 and TRBJ1-2; D unclear. The CDR3 is 13 amino acids. CDR1 and CDR2 from the germline V gene are DFQATT and SNEGSKA (reference sequence). Trimming cost V 3 bases and J 4 bases, with 12 bases left between them. CDR3 in DNA: TGCAGTGCTAGCCTCAGGAGTGGCTATGGCTACACCTTC. Its translation: CSASLRSGYGYTF.